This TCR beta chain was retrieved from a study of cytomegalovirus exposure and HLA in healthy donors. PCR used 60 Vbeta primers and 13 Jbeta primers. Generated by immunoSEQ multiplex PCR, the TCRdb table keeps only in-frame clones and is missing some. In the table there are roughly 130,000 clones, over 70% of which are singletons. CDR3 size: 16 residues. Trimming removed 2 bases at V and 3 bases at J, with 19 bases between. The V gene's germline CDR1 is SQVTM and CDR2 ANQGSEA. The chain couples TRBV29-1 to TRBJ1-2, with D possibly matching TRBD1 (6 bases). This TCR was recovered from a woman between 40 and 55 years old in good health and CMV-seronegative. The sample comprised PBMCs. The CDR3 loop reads CSVETPGGANDYGYTF. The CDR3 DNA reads TGCAGCGTTGAAACCCCCGGGGGGGCAAATGACTATGGCTACACCTTC.